The 21 T cell receptor beta chains below were found in one sample sequenced in a study of post-analysis software for immune sequencing data. Study-wide results and limits: Comparison of patients with controls showed five TRBV segments more frequent in patients, TRBV5-6, TRBV5-1 and TRBV20-1 among them.

These receptors have no identified antigens. Included in the TCR beta cDNA libraries were unique molecular identifiers. From the PCR reads, TCRdb called clonotypes with MiXCR, one entry per CDR3 protein. Among over 300,000 distinct CDR3 sequences listed, around a third were seen once. The source material was blood. The receptor set was obtained from a girl aged 10-17 years with multiple sclerosis.

The J gene is TRBJ2-1, the V gene TRBV24-1; D is possibly TRBD1 or TRBD2 (5 bases each). CDR1 and CDR2 from the germline V gene are KGHDR and SFDVKD. This CDR3 comprises 13 residues. The ends were cut back, 0 bases at V and 6 bases at J, with 5 bases in the middle. In DNA form, the CDR3 reads TGTGCCACCAGTGATTTGGGGGGCAATGAGCAGTTCTTC. This encodes CATSDLGGNEQFF.

This clonotype was picked up many times. This chain joins TRBV4-3 and TRBJ2-7; TRBD2 matches at 7 bases. Germline trimming cut 0 bases from V and 4 bases from J; bases unmatched to any gene: 18. The germline gives CDR1 LGHNA, CDR2 YSLEER. This CDR3 is 19 amino acids long. CDR3 loop: CASSQDKGTTPCQTYEQYF. CDR3 DNA sequence: TGCGCCAGCAGCCAAGATAAAGGGACTACTCCCTGCCAAACTTACGAGCAGTACTTC.

The table lists this clonotype with a few counts. V gene TRBV12-3 or TRBV12-4 combines with J gene TRBJ2-7; perhaps TRBD1 as D (5 bases). Trimming took 2 bases from V and 4 from J, leaving 15 bases between them. CDR3 length: 15 residues. The CDR3 coding sequence is TGTGCCAGCAGTTTAATGGGCCAGGGTCAATACGAGCAGTACTTC. Translated: CASSLMGQGQYEQYF.

Many counts were recorded for this clonotype. J is TRBJ2-4 and V is TRBV7-2; unclear D gene. CDR1 SGHTA and CDR2 FQGNSA come from the germline V gene. V was trimmed by 6 bases and J by 7 bases, leaving 13 bases between them. The CDR3 extends over 13 amino acids. CDR3 sequence reads: CASRDLRFNIQYF. CDR3 DNA sequence: TGTGCCAGCAGAGACCTCCGATTTAACATTCAGTACTTC.

The chain links TRBV7-9 to TRBJ2-5; no reliable D call. CDR3 length equals 14 residues. V lost 1 base and J 12 bases, leaving 18 bases between the germline ends. The V gene's germline CDR1 is SEHNR and CDR2 FQNEAQ (reference sequence). The CDR3 here is CASSLVRKAAAKYF. The CDR3 coding sequence is TGTGCCAGCAGCTTAGTCCGGAAGGCGGCGGCGAAGTACTTC.

The rearrangement joins TRBV6-2 or TRBV6-3 to TRBJ1-5; D is ambiguous. Germline V gene data show CDR1 as MNHEY and CDR2 as SVGEGT. This CDR3 has 11 residues. The V end lost 10 bases, the J end lost 7 bases, and 11 bases lay between the germline ends. The DNA for the CDR3 is TGTGCCACCTCCACGGGGCAGCCCCAGCATTTT. Its protein product is CATSTGQPQHF.

This rearrangement joins TRBV11-1 to TRBJ2-3, with D perhaps TRBD1 (6 bases). The CDR3 is 14 residues long. The V end was cut by 5 bases, the J end by 5 bases, with 14 bases between. Germline V gives CDR1 SGHAT, CDR2 FQDESV (reference sequence). The CDR3 DNA reads TGTGCCAGCAGCGGACAGTACCGGAAAGATACGCAGTATTTT. Protein sequence: CASSGQYRKDTQYF.

In the case of this clonotype: An end of the junction does not agree with germline; a read error may underlie this. J is TRBJ2-3 and V is TRBV6-2 or TRBV6-3; TRBD1 might be the D (6 bases). Germline lookup yields CDR1 MNHEY and CDR2 SVGEGT. The CDR3 runs 18 residues. DNA for the CDR3: TGTGCCGGCAGTTACCCGACGACCCGGACAGAGAACACAGATACGCAGTATTTT. Residues: CAGSYPTTRTENTDTQYF.

In this sample, this clonotype turned up once. V usage is TRBV4-1 and J usage is TRBJ1-2; 12 bases map to TRBD1. The germline CDR1 and CDR2 sequences are MGHRA and YSYEKL. V dropped 4 bases and J dropped 6; count of bases not matched to a gene: 6. The CDR3 totals 15 residues. DNA for the CDR3: TGCGCCAGCAGCCGAGAGGGACAGGGGGCAAATGGCTACACCTTC. It is translated as CASSREGQGANGYTF.

This rearrangement joins TRBV18 to TRBJ2-2; no definite D call. The CDR3 length is 16 residues. V gave up 1 base and J gave up 1 base, with 10 bases separating them. Germline CDR1 and CDR2: KGHSH and LQKENI. The CDR3 loop reads CASSPLPAMNTGELFF. DNA of the CDR3: TGTGCCAGCTCACCACTGCCCGCGATGAACACCGGGGAGCTGTTTTTT.

The rearrangement uses TRBV20-1 and TRBJ2-3, with 7 nucleotides matching TRBD2. V lost 1 base to trimming and J lost 5 bases; unmatched junction nucleotides: 3. Germline CDR1 is DFQATT and CDR2 is SNEGSKA (reference sequence). This CDR3 spans 13 amino acids. The CDR3 nucleotides read TGCAGTGCTAGAGTGGGGGGGGTAGATACGCAGTATTTT. Encoded protein: CSARVGGVDTQYF.

In this sample, this clonotype turned up a few times. The rearrangement joins TRBV6-5 to TRBJ2-3, with TRBD1 as a possible D gene (6 bases). Germline-derived CDR1 and CDR2 are MNHEY and SVGAGI. The ends were cut back, 0 bases at V and 6 bases at J, with 10 bases in the middle. This CDR3 comprises 14 residues. This CDR3 is CASSYSGTWDTQYF. The CDR3 bases are TGTGCCAGCAGTTACTCAGGGACATGGGATACGCAGTATTTT.

This chain uses TRBV11-2 with TRBJ1-2; D may be TRBD1 (5 bases). V lost 5 bases, J lost 3 bases, and 13 bases lay in between. Germline CDR1 and CDR2: SGHAT and FQNNGV. The CDR3 sequence is 14 residues long. CDR3 bases: TGTGCCAGCAGCGCCCTCGGGGGTTACTATGGCTACACCTTC. It specifies CASSALGGYYGYTF.

This clonotype was seen only a few times. The V gene is TRBV20-1, the J gene TRBJ2-1; D is possibly TRBD2 (6 bases). CDR1 DFQATT and CDR2 SNEGSKA come from the germline V gene (reference sequence). The CDR3 has 15 residues. Trimming shortened V by 1 base and J by 6 bases, and 16 bases separated the two germline ends. The CDR3 DNA sequence: TGCAGTGCTAGAGGAGGAGGGCACGGGCGCAATGAGCAGTTCTTC. It yields the protein CSARGGGHGRNEQFF.

This chain uses TRBV7-2 with TRBJ2-3, with 8 bases lining up with TRBD1. Germline V gene sequence: CDR1 SGHTA, CDR2 FQGNSA. This CDR3 region has 15 residues. The trim removed 5 bases at V and 0 bases at J, leaving 4 bases unmatched. This CDR3 is CASSKRQGSTDTQYF. The CDR3 bases are TGTGCCAGCAGCAAGCGACAGGGGAGCACAGATACGCAGTATTTT.

This clonotype has more than one count but fewer than ten. The chain has TRBV4-1 and TRBJ1-1; TRBD1 aligns across 7 bases. The CDR3 length is 16 residues. V dropped 4 bases and J dropped 2; count of bases not matched to a gene: 10. Per germline, CDR1 MGHRA and CDR2 YSYEKL. CDR3 protein: CASSLLSQGGNTEAFF. DNA for the CDR3: TGCGCCAGCAGCCTCTTAAGCCAGGGGGGTAACACTGAAGCTTTCTTT.

The rearrangement joins TRBV11-2 to TRBJ2-7, with D hard to call. The CDR3 extends over 13 amino acids. Germline values: CDR1 SGHAT, CDR2 FQNNGV. V gave up 5 bases and J gave up 4 bases, with 12 bases separating them. The CDR3 sequence: CASSLGPEYEQYF. The CDR3, as DNA: TGTGCCAGCAGCCTTGGACCGGAATACGAGCAGTACTTC. Full variable domain (remainder filled in from reference TRBV11-2 and TRBJ2-7): EAGVAQSPRYKIIEKRQSVAFWCNPISGHATLYWYQQILGQGPKLLIQFQNNGVVDDSQLPKDRFSAERLKGVDSTLKIQPAKLEDSAVYLCASSLGPEYEQYFGPGTRLTVT.

The chain combines TRBV7-6 with TRBJ2-6; either TRBD1 or TRBD2 may fit D (5 bases each). Germline V CDR1 and CDR2: SGHVS, FNYEAQ. V lost 4 bases, J lost 2 bases, and 9 bases lay in between. This CDR3 has 15 residues. Written as DNA, the CDR3 is TGTGCCAGCAGCTCTCGGGACGCTGGGGCCAACGTCCTGACTTTC. Translation: CASSSRDAGANVLTF.

The V and J genes are TRBV15 and TRBJ2-1; no clear D gene. In germline, CDR1 is LNHNV, CDR2 YYDKDF (reference sequence). Trimming took 0 bases from V and 6 from J, leaving 6 bases between them. CDR3 length: 13 residues. CDR3 sequence (DNA): TGTGCCACCAGCAGAGAGGCCGTCAATGAGCAGTTCTTC. The encoded protein is CATSREAVNEQFF.

This clonotype came up many times. The chain couples TRBV6-5 to TRBJ1-2; no reliable D call. Germline loops: CDR1 MNHEY, CDR2 SVGAGI. V was clipped by 0 bases and J by 5 bases, with 10 bases between them. The CDR3 extends over 14 amino acids. The CDR3 sequence is CASSYSNTQYGYTF. The CDR3 DNA reads TGTGCCAGCAGTTACTCGAACACACAGTATGGCTACACCTTC.

This clonotype came up a few times. The CDR3 sequence is CASGWNTEAFF. Written as DNA, the CDR3 is TGTGCCAGCGGGTGGAACACTGAAGCTTTCTTT. V usage is TRBV2 and J usage is TRBJ1-1, with no clear D. The CDR3 is 11 residues long. Germline values: CDR1 SNHLY, CDR2 FYNNEI. With 8 bases removed from V and 1 base from J, the gap between germline ends came to 5 bases.